The present TCR beta chain was sequenced within a study of radiotherapy plus CTLA-4 blockade in lung cancer. In the study overall: There were objective responses in 15% to 20% of patients, and over 30% had disease control.

Details on this clone: Its specificity is not known.

The assay was immunoSEQ multiplex PCR, and TCRdb's table has in-frame clones only and misses some. Of 11,000 to 15,000 clones in the sample, 70% to 90% were seen once. This CDR3 contains 17 residues. V was pared by 4 bases and J by 0 bases, with 8 bases of the junction left unmatched. Germline CDR1 reads SEHNR; CDR2 reads FQNEAQ (reference sequence). Study-wide findings and caveats: Early shifts in blood T cell clones, with interferon-beta, reportedly predicted response best. There was expansion of tumor-derived TCR clones in blood after radiotherapy plus ipilimumab.

Sequences were derived from peripheral blood, sampled from a patient treated with radiotherapy plus ipilimumab. The chain carries TRBV7-9 and TRBJ2-1; TRBD2 matches 8 bases. This receptor was taken from a human donor with non-small cell lung cancer that progressed on radiotherapy plus ipilimumab. Some clones in this sample may be carry-over from other donors' samples. The CDR3 DNA reads as TGTGCCAGCAGCTGGCGCGGGAGGTTGAGCTCCTACAATGAGCAGTTCTTC. It specifies CASSWRGRLSSYNEQFF. The whole variable domain, filled in from reference TRBV7-9 and TRBJ2-1, reads DTGVSQNPRHKITKRGQNVTFRCDPISEHNRLYWYRQTLGQGPEFLTYFQNEAQLEKSRLLSDRFSAERPKGSFSTLEIQRTEQGDSAMYLCASSWRGRLSSYNEQFFGPGTRLTVL.